The 6 T cell receptor beta chains below were found in one sample sequenced in a study of prognosis after radiotherapy for stage I lung cancer. The study amplified the TCR beta CDR3 region from genomic DNA. This amplification was carried out by two rounds of multiplex PCR. First-round PCR employed TRBV- and TRBJ-specific primers for each gene. TCRdb re-analysed the multiplex PCR reads in MiXCR, keeping a single row per CDR3 protein. The sample yields tens of thousands of distinct CDR3 sequences, around 41% seen once. Source: PBMCs, taken before or after stereotactic body radiation therapy (not recorded which). The receptors were gathered from a donor older than 45 with non-small cell lung cancer.

Concerning this clonotype: A clone one base away is much larger, so this may be a read error. The V call is TRBV20-1, the J call TRBJ2-3, with a possible D match to TRBD2 (7 bases). V lost 6 bases to trimming and J lost 2 bases, with 18 bases between them. The V gene's germline CDR1 is DFQATT and CDR2 SNEGSKA (reference sequence). This CDR3 has 15 residues. CDR3 coding DNA: TGCAGTGCGGGGGGGGGCGGCGGACACACAGATACGCAGTATTTT. Its protein product is CSAGGGGGHTDTQYF.

This clonotype was picked up many times. V gene TRBV5-1 combines with J gene TRBJ2-2, with D possibly TRBD1 on 6 matching bases. The length of the CDR3 is 11 residues. V dropped 7 bases and J dropped 6 bases, with 7 bases sitting between them. Germline V gene lookup returns CDR1 SGHRS and CDR2 YFSETQ. CDR3 DNA: TGCGCCAGCCAGGGGTCCGGGGAGCTGTTTTTT. It yields the protein CASQGSGELFF.

This clonotype was detected many times. The junction differs from germline at one of its ends, possibly a read error. The chain joins TRBV20-1 to TRBJ1-2; 10 bases map to TRBD1. The CDR3 is made up of 13 amino acids. The germline V gene encodes CDR1 DFQATT and CDR2 SNEGSKA (reference sequence). The CDR3 coding sequence is TGCAGTGCGAGAGGGACAGGGGACTATGGCTACACCTTC. Translated, it gives CSARGTGDYGYTF.

A single count supports this clonotype. At one end the junction does not follow the germline gene, possibly because of a read error. The chain's CDR3 is CDSSLSSYRGETQYF. In nucleotides, the CDR3 is TGCGACAGCAGCTTGTCAAGCTACAGGGGAGAAACCCAGTACTTC. The rearrangement uses TRBV5-1 and TRBJ2-5; 7 bases map to TRBD1. The CDR3 is made up of 15 amino acids. Looked up from germline, CDR1 is SGHRS and CDR2 is YFSETQ.

In this sample, this clonotype turned up a few times. Given a much more abundant clone one base away, this may be a read error. The chain couples TRBV11-2 to TRBJ2-5, with 7 positions matching TRBD2. The germline V gene encodes CDR1 SGHAT and CDR2 FQNNGV. The CDR3 totals 13 residues. This chain's CDR3 is CVSSDGTIETQYF. In DNA form, the CDR3 reads TGTGTCAGCAGCGACGGGACTATAGAGACCCAGTACTTC.

This clonotype was recorded at least ten times. The chain couples TRBV6-1 to TRBJ2-7, with D hard to call. Trimming took 2 bases from V and 1 from J, leaving 6 bases between them. The CDR3 is 13 amino acids. Germline V gene data show CDR1 as MNHNS and CDR2 as SASEGT. The CDR3 DNA reads TGTGCCAGCAGTGAATTGGCTTCCTACGAGCAGTACTTC. Protein sequence: CASSELASYEQYF.